This T cell receptor (beta chain) was found in a study of T cells expressing NK-cell markers. The CDR3 runs to 14 residues. CDR1 is SGHRS, CDR2 YFSETQ, per germline. Each CDR3 protein gets one entry in TCRdb, which reprocessed the 5' RACE reads and gives no DNA. The sample table includes about 30,000 distinct CDR3 sequences. The source is a woman aged 18-70 years in good health. The sample was blood T cells: a sorted CD56 or NKG2C T cell subset, CD4+ or CD8+ T cells, or bulk PBMC T cells (not recorded which). V and J are TRBV5-1 and TRBJ2-3. This CDR3 reads CASSLFTNTDTQYF.